This TCR beta chain was captured by sequencing in a study of T-cell reconstitution after alpha-beta-depleted transplantation in children. Unique molecular identifiers were incorporated when the TCRbeta library was constructed. TCRdb re-called the PCR reads through MiXCR, storing one row per CDR3 protein. Of 350,000 to 500,000 distinct CDR3 sequences in the sample, over 40% are singletons; the top ten hold 27%. This CDR3 region has 17 residues. J gave up 7 bases and V 6 bases, and 16 bases lay outside the gene matches. From germline, CDR1 is LNHDA and CDR2 SQIVND (reference sequence). The clonotype was recovered from a girl aged 2 to 9 with aplastic anemia, due to receive a stem cell transplant. This specimen consisted of PBMCs, obtained before TCRalphabeta/CD19-depleted stem cell transplant. The chain is built from TRBV19 and TRBJ2-1, with 9 bases aligning to TRBD2. CDR3 sequence: CASRGGGGTSIGNEQFF. The CDR3 DNA reads TGTGCCAGTAGGGGCGGGGGAGGGACTAGCATCGGAAATGAGCAGTTCTTC.